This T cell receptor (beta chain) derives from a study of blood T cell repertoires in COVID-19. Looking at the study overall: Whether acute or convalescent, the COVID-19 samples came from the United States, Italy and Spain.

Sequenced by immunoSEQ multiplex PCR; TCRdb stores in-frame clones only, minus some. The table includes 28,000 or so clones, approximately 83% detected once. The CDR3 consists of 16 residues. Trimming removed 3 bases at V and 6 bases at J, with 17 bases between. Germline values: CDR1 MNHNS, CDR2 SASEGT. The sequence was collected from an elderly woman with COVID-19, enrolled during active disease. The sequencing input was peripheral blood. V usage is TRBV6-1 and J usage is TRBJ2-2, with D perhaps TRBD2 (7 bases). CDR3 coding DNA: TGTGCCAGCAGTGAGCCTGGGACACGGGGGGCCGGGGAGCTGTTTTTT. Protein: CASSEPGTRGAGELFF.